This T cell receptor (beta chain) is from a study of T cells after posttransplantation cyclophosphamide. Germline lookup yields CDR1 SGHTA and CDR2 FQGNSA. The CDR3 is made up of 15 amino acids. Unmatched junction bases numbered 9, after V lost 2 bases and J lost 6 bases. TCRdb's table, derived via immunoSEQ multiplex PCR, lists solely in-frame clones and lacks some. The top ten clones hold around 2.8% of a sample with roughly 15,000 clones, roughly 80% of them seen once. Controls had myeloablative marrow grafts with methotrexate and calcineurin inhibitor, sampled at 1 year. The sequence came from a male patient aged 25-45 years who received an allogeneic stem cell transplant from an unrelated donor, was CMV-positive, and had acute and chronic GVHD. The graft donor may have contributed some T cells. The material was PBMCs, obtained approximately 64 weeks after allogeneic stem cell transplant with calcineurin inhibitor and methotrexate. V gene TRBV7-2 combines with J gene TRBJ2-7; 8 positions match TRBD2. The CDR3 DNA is TGTGCCAGCAGCTTATCTCCAACGGCGGGAGGCGAGCAGTACTTC. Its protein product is CASSLSPTAGGEQYF.